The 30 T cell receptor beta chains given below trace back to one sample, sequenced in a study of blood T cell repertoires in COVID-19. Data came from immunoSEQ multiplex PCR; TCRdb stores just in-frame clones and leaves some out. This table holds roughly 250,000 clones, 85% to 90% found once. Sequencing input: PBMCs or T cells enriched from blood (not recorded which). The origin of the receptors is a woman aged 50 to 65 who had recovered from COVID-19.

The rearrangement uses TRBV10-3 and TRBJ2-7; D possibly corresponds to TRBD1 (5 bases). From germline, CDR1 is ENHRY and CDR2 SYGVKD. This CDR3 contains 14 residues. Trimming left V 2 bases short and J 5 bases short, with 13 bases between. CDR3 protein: CAISETGTPDEQYF. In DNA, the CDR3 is TGTGCCATCAGTGAGACAGGAACACCGGACGAGCAGTACTTC.

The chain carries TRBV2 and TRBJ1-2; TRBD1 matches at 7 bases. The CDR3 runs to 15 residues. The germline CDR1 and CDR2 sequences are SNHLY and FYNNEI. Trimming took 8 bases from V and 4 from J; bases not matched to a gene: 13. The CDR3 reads CASGGIRGRGYGYTF. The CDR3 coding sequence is TGTGCCAGCGGAGGGATAAGGGGGCGCGGCTATGGCTACACCTTC. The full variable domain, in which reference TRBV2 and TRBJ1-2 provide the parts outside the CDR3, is EPEVTQTPSHQVTQMGQEVILRCVPISNHLYFYWYRQILGQKVEFLVSFYNNEISEKSEIFDDQFSVERPDGSNFTLKIRSTKLEDSAMYFCASGGIRGRGYGYTFGSGTRLTVV.

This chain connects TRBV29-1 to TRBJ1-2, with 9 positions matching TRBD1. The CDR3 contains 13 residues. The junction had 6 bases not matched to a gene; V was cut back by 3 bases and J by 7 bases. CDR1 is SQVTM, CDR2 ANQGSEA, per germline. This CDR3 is CSVDSGTGFGYTF. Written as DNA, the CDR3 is TGCAGCGTTGACTCCGGGACAGGGTTTGGCTACACCTTC.

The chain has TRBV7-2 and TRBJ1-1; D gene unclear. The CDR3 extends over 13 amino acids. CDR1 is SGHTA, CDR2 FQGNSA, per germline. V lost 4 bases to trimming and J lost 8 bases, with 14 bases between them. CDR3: CASSSTVPLEAFF. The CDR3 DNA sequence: TGTGCCAGCAGCTCTACTGTCCCCCTAGAAGCTTTCTTT.

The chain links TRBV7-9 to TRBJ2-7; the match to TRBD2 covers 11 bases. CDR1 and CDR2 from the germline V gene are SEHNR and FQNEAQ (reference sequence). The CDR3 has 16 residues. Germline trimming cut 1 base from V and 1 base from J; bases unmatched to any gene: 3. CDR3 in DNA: TGTGCCAGCAGCTTAGTACTAGCGGGAGAGTCCTACGAGCAGTACTTC. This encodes CASSLVLAGESYEQYF.

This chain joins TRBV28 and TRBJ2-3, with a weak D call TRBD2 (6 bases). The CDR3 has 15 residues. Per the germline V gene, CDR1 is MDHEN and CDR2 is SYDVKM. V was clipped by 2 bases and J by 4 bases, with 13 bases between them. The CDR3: CASSLLASQADTQYF. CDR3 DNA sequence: TGTGCCAGCAGTTTACTAGCGAGCCAGGCAGATACGCAGTATTTT.

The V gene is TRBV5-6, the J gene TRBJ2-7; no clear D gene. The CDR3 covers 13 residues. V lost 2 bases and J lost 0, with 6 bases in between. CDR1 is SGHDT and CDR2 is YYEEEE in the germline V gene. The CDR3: CASSFASSYEQYF. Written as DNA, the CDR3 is TGTGCCAGCAGCTTTGCTAGCTCCTACGAGCAGTACTTC.

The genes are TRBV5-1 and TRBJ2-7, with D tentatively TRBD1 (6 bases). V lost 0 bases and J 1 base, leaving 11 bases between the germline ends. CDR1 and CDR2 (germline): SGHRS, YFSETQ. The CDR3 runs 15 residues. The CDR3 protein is CASSLDGGASYEQYF. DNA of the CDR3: TGCGCCAGCAGCTTGGATGGGGGCGCGTCCTACGAGCAGTACTTC. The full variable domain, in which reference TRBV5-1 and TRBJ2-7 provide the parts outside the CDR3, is KAGVTQTPRYLIKTRGQQVTLSCSPISGHRSVSWYQQTPGQGLQFLFEYFSETQRNKGNFPGRFSGRQFSNSRSEMNVSTLELGDSALYLCASSLDGGASYEQYFGPGTRLTVT.

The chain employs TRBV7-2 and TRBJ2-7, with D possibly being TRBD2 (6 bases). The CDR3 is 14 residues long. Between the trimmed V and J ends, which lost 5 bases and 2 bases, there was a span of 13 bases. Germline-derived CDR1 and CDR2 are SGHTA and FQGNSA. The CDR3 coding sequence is TGTGCCAGCAGCCGCCCATCGGGGGCCTACGAGCAGTACTTC. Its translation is CASSRPSGAYEQYF.

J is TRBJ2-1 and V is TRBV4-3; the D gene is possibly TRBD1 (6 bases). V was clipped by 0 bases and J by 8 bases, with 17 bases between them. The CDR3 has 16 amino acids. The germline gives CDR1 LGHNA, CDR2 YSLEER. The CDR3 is CASSQDSTGLRHEQFF. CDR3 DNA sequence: TGCGCCAGCAGCCAAGATAGTACAGGGCTTCGCCATGAGCAGTTCTTC.

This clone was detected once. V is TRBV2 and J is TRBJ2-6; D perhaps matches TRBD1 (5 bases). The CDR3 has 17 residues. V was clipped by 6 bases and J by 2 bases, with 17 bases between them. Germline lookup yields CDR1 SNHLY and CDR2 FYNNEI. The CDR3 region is CASRQLTGGTGANVLTF. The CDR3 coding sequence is TGTGCCAGCAGGCAATTAACAGGTGGTACTGGGGCCAACGTCCTGACTTTC.

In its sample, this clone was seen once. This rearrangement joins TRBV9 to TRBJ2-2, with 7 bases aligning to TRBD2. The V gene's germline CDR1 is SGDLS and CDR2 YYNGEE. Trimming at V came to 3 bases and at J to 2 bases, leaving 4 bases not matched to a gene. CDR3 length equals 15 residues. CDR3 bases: TGTGCCAGCAGCGCCGGGACTACCAACACCGGGGAGCTGTTTTTT. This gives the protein CASSAGTTNTGELFF.

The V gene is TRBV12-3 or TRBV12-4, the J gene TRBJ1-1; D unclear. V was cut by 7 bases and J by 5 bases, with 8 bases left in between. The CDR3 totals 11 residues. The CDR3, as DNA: TGTGCCAGCATGTTGCGGACTGAAGCTTTCTTT. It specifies CASMLRTEAFF.

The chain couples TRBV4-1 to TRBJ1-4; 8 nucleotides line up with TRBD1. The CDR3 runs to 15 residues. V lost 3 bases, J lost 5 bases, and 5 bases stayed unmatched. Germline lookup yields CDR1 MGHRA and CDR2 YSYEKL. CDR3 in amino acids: CASSHRDRKNEKLFF. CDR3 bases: TGCGCCAGCAGCCACAGGGACAGGAAAAATGAAAAACTGTTTTTT.

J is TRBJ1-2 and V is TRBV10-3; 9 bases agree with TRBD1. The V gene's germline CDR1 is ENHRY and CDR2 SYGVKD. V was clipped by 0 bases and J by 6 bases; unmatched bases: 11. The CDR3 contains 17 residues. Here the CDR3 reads CAISESRGRTGVHGYTF. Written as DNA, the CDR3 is TGTGCCATCAGTGAGTCTAGGGGAAGGACAGGGGTGCATGGCTACACCTTC.

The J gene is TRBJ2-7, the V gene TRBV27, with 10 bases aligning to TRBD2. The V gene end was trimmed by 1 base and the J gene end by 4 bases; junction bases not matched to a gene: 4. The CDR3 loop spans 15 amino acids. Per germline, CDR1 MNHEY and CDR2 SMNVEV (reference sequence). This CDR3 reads CASSLLSSGRYEQYF. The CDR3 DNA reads TGTGCCAGCAGTTTATTATCTAGCGGGAGATACGAGCAGTACTTC.

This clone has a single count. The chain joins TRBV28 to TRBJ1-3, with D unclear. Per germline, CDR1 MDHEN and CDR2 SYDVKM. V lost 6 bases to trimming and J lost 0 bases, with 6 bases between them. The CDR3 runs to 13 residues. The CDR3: CASRLPSGNTIYF. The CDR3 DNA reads TGTGCCAGCAGACTCCCCTCTGGAAACACCATATATTTT.

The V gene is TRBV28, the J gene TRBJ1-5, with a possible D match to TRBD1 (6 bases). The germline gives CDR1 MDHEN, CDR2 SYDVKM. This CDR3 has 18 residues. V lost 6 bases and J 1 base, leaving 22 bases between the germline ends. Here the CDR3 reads CASRGGKFGQKSNQPQHF. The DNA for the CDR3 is TGTGCCAGCAGAGGGGGAAAGTTTGGACAGAAAAGCAATCAGCCCCAGCATTTT.

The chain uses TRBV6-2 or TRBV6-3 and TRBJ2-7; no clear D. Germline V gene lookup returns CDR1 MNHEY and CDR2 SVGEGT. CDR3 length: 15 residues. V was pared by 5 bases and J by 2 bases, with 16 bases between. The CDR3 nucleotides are TGTGCCAGCAGTCTAGGTGGGTTAATTCCCTACGAGCAGTACTTC. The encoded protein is CASSLGGLIPYEQYF.

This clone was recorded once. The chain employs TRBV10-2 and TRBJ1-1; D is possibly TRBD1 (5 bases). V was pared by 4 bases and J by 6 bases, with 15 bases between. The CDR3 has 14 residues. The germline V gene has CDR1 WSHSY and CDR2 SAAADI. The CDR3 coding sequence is TGCGCCAGCAGTGGTCGCAGCTCGGGGGCTGAAGCTTTCTTT. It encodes CASSGRSSGAEAFF.

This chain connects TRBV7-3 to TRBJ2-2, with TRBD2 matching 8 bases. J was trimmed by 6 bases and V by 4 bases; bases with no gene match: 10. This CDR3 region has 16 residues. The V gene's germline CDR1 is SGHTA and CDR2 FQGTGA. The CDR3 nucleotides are TGTGCCAGCAGCTCGGGACTAGTTTTGGAGTCCGGGGAGCTGTTTTTT. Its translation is CASSSGLVLESGELFF.

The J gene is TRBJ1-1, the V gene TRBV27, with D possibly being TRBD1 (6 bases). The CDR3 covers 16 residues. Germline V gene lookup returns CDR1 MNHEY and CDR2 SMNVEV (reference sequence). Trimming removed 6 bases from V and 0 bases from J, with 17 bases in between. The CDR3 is CASSRRGGGMNTEAFF. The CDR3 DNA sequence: TGTGCCAGCAGCCGTAGGGGGGGTGGAATGAACACTGAAGCTTTCTTT.

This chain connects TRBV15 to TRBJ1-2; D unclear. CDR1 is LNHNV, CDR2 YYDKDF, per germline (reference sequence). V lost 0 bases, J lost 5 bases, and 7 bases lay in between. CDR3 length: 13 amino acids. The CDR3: CATSRDRYYGYTF. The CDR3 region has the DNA TGTGCCACCAGCAGAGATCGGTATTATGGCTACACCTTC.

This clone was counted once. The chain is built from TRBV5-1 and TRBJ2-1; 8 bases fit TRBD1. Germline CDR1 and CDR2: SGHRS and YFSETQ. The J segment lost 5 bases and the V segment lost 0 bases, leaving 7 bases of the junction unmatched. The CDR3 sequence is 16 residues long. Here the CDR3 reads CASSLDPGQVNNEQFF. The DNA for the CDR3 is TGCGCCAGCAGCTTGGACCCGGGACAGGTTAACAATGAGCAGTTCTTC.

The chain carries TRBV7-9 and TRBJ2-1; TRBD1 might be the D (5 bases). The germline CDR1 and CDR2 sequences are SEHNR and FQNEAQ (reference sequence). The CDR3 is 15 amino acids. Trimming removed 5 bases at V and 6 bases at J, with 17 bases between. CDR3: CASSKPGPNINEQFF. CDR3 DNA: TGTGCCAGCAGCAAACCAGGGCCGAATATCAATGAGCAGTTCTTC.

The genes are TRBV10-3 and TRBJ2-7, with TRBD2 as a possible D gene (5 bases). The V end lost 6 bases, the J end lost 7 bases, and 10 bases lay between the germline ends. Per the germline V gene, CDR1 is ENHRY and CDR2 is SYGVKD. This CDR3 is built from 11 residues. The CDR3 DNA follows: TGTGCCATCAGAGACACGGGGGAGCAGTACTTC. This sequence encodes CAIRDTGEQYF.

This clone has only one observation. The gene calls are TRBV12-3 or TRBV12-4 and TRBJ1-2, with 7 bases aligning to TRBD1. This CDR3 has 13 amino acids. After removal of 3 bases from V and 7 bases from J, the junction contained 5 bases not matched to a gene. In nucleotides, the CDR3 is TGTGCCAGCAGTTTGGAACAGGGGATTGGCTACACCTTC. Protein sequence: CASSLEQGIGYTF.

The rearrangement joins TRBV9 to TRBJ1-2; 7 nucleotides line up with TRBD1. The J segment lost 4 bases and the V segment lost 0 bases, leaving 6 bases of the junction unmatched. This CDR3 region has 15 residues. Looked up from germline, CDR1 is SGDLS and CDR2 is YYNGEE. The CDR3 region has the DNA TGTGCCAGCAGCGTAGCGGGACAGCCCTCCTATGGCTACACCTTC. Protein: CASSVAGQPSYGYTF.

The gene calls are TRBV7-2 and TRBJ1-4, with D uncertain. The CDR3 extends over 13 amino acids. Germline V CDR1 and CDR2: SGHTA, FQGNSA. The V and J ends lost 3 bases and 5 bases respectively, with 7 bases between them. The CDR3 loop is CASSFPGNEKLFF. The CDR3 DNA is TGTGCCAGCAGCTTTCCGGGGAATGAAAAACTGTTTTTT.

Here the CDR3 reads CASRGGESTDTQYF. CDR3 DNA: TGTGCCAGCAGGGGGGGAGAGAGCACAGATACGCAGTATTTT. This rearrangement joins TRBV2 to TRBJ2-3, with D possibly being TRBD2 (6 bases). This CDR3 has 14 residues. Germline V gives CDR1 SNHLY, CDR2 FYNNEI. Trimming stripped 6 bases from V and 0 bases from J, with 10 bases between.